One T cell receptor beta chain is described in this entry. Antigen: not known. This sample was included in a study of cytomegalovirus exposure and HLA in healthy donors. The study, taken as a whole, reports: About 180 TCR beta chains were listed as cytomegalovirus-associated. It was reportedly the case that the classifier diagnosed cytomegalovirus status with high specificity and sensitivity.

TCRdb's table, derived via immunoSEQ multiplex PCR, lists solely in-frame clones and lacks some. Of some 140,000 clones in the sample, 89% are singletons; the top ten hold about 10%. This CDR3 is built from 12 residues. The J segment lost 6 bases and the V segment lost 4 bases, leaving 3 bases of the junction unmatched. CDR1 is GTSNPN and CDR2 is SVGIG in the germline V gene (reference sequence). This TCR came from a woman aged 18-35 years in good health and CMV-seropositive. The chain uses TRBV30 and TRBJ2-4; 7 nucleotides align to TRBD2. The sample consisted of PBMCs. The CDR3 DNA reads TGTGCCTGGACTACGGGGGGAAACATTCAGTACTTC. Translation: CAWTTGGNIQYF.